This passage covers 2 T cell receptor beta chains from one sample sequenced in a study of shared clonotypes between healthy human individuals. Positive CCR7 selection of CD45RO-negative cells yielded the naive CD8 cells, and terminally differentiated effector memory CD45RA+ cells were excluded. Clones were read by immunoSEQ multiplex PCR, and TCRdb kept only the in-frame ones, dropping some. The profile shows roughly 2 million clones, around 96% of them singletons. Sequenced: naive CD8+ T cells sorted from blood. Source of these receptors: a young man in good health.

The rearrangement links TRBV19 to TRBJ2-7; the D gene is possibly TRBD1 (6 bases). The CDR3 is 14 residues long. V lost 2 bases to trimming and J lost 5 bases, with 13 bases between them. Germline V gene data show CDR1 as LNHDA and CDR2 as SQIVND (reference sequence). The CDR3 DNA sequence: TGTGCCAGTAGTATATGGGCAGGGGTCAACGAGCAGTACTTC. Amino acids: CASSIWAGVNEQYF.

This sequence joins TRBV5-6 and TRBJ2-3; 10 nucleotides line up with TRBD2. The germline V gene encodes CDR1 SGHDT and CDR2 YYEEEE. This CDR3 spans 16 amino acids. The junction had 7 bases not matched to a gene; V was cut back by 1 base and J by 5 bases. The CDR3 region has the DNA TGTGCCAGCAGCTTGTGGCTAGCGGGGGTGGTAGATACGCAGTATTTT. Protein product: CASSLWLAGVVDTQYF. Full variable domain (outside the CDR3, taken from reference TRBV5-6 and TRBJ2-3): DAGVTQSPTHLIKTRGQQVTLRCSPKSGHDTVSWYQQALGQGPQFIFQYYEEEERQRGNFPDRFSGHQFPNYSSELNVNALLLGDSALYLCASSLWLAGVVDTQYFGPGTRLTVL.